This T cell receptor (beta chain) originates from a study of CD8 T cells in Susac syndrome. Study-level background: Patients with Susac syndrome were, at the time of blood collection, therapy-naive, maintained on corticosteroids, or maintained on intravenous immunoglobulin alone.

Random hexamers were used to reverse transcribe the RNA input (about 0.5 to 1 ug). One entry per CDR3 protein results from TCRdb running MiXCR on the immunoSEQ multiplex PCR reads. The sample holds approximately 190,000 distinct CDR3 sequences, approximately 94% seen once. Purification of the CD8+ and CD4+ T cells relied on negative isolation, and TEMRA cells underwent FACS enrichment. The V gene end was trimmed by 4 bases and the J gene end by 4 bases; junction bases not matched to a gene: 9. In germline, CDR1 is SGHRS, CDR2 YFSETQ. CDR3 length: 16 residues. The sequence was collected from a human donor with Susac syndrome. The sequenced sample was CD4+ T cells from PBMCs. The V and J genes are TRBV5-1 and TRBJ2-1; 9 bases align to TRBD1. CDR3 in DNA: TGCGCCAGCAGCCAAACAACAGGGGGCGGATACAATGAGCAGTTCTTC. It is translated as CASSQTTGGGYNEQFF.